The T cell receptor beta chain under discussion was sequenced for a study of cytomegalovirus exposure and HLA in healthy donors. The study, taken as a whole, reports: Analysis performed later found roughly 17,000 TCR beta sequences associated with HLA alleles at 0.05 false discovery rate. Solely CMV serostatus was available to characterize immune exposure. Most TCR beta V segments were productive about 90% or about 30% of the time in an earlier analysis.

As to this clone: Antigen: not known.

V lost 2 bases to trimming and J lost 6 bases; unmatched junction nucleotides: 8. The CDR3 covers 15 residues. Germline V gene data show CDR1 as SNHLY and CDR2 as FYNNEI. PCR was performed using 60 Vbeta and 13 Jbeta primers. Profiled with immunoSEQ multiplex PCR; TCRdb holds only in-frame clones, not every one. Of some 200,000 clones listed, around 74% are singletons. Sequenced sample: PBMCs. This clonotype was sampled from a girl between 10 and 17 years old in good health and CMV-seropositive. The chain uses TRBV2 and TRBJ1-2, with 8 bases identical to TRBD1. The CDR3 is CASSEPPDRVNGYTF. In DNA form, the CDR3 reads TGTGCCAGCAGTGAACCCCCGGACAGGGTCAATGGCTACACCTTC.